This is a list of T cell receptor beta chains from one sample in a study of blood T cells in healthy people across ages. TCRdb re-derived calls from the 5' RACE reads in MiXCR, one entry per CDR3 protein. The table records 850,000 to 950,000 distinct CDR3 sequences, around 30% of them present only once. Source material: blood. These receptors were collected from a woman older than 75 in good health. CDR3s include the opening cysteine and the closing phenylalanine or tryptophan. Fields, in order: clone size, V gene, D gene, J gene, CDR3 protein, CDR3 DNA. The D gene is left open where the match is weak. Expanded clones are given a class, and other clones once, few, many or no size at all.

>NA|TRBV4-2|NA|TRBJ1-1
CASSQGPRDRINTEAFF
TGTGCCAGCAGCCAAGGGCCCAGGGATAGGATAAACACTGAAGCTTTCTTT
>many|TRBV6-6|TRBD1|TRBJ2-7
CASSPSPGQGAWGSYEQYF
TGTGCCAGCAGCCCCAGCCCGGGACAGGGGGCGTGGGGCTCCTACGAGCAGTACTTC
>many|TRBV20-1|TRBD1|TRBJ1-4
CSAREQGRNEKLFF
TGCAGTGCTAGAGAACAGGGGAGAAATGAAAAACTGTTTTTT
>many|TRBV6-5|NA|TRBJ2-5
CASSNGRETQYF
TGTGCCAGCAGCAACGGGCGTGAGACCCAGTACTTC
>many|TRBV7-9|NA|TRBJ2-3
CASSANVDTQYF
TGTGCCAGCAGCGCCAACGTAGATACGCAGTATTTT
>few|TRBV28|TRBD1|TRBJ1-2
CASTFSGQGVPGYTF
TGTGCCAGCACCTTTTCGGGACAGGGGGTCCCTGGCTACACCTTC
>NA|TRBV6-2/TRBV6-3|NA|TRBJ2-7
CASSYWTDGHEQYF
TGTGCCAGCAGTTACTGGACGGACGGCCACGAGCAGTACTTC
>NA|TRBV27|NA|TRBJ1-5
CAGSKRQTNQPQHF
TGTGCCGGCAGTAAGCGACAGACTAATCAGCCCCAGCATTTT
>NA|TRBV5-1|NA|TRBJ2-5
CASTPGGAEGETQYF
TGCGCCAGCACCCCTGGGGGGGCGGAGGGAGAGACCCAGTACTTC
>NA|TRBV9|NA|TRBJ2-1
CASSVTRRDEQFF
TGTGCCAGCAGCGTAACCAGGAGAGATGAGCAGTTCTTC
>NA|TRBV12-3/TRBV12-4|NA|TRBJ2-7
CASSSDRRLDEQYF
TGTGCCAGCAGCTCGGACAGAAGGTTGGACGAGCAGTACTTC
>many|TRBV12-3/TRBV12-4|NA|TRBJ2-1
CASSLVQGSDEQFF
TGTGCCAGCAGTTTAGTCCAGGGGAGCGATGAGCAGTTCTTC
>NA|TRBV7-8|NA|TRBJ2-3
CASSLGVRRGRDTQYF
TGTGCCAGCAGCTTAGGGGTCCGGCGGGGTCGAGATACGCAGTATTTT
>many|TRBV20-1|TRBD1|TRBJ2-1
CSARGARGRDLGEQFF
TGCAGTGCTAGAGGGGCCAGGGGGCGCGATCTAGGGGAGCAGTTCTTC
>many|TRBV20-1|TRBD2|TRBJ2-1
CSARPSSGDPYNEQFF
TGCAGTGCTAGACCGTCTAGCGGGGACCCCTACAATGAGCAGTTCTTC
>few|TRBV20-1|NA|TRBJ1-5
CSARDPGGSNQPQHF
TGCAGTGCTAGAGATCCGGGCGGAAGCAATCAGCCCCAGCATTTT
>NA|TRBV20-1|TRBD2|TRBJ2-5
CSASLLLAGGILSQETQYF
TGCAGTGCTAGCCTCCTACTAGCGGGGGGTATTTTAAGCCAAGAGACCCAGTACTTC